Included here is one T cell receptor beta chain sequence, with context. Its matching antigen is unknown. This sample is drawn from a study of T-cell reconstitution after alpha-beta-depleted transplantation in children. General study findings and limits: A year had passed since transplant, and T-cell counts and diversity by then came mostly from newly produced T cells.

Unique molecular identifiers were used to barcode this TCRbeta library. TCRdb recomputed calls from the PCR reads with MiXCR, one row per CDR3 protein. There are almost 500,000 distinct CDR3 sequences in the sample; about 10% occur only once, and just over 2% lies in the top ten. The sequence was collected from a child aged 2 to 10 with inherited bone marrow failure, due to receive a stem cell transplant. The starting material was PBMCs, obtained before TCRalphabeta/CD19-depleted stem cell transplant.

The CDR3 coding sequence is TGCAGTGCTACTTGGCTAGCGGCCTACAATGAGCAGTTCTTC. Protein product: CSATWLAAYNEQFF. This chain uses TRBV20-1 with TRBJ2-1, with 7 nucleotides matching TRBD2. This CDR3 is 14 amino acids long. V shed 4 bases, J shed 2 bases, and the junction held 5 bases outside the gene matches. Germline V gene data show CDR1 as DFQATT and CDR2 as SNEGSKA (reference sequence).